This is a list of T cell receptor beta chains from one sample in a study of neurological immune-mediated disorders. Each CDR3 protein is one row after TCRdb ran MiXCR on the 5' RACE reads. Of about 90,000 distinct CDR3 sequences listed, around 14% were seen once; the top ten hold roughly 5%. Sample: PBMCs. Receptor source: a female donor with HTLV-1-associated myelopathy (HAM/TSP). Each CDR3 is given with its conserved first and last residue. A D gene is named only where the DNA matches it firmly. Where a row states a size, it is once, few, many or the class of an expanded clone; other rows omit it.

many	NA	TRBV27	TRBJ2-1	CASSEGISDEQFF	TGTGCCAGCAGTGAGGGGATTTCGGATGAGCAGTTCTTC
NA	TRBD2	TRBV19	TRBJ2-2	CASSKLAGVGTGELFF	TGTGCCAGTAGTAAACTAGCGGGGGTCGGCACCGGGGAGCTGTTTTTT
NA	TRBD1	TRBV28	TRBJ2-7	CASGAFRDRAYEQYF	TGTGCCAGCGGTGCCTTCCGGGACAGGGCCTACGAGCAGTACTTC
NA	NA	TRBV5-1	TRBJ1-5	CASSRVPTESNQPQHF	TGCGCCAGCAGCAGGGTTCCAACAGAAAGCAATCAGCCCCAGCATTTT
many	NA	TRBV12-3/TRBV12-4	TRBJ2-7	CASSPWGLGSYEQYF	TGTGCCAGCAGTCCCTGGGGGTTGGGCTCCTACGAGCAGTACTTC
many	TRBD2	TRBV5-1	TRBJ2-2	CASTPAGGRGTGELFF	TGCGCCAGCACCCCTGCGGGGGGCCGTGGCACCGGGGAGCTGTTTTTT
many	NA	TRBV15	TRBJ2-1	CATSRDRKDSEQFF	TGTGCCACCAGCAGAGATAGGAAGGACAGTGAGCAGTTCTTC
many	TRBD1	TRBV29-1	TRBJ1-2	CSGGDRNYGYTF	TGCAGCGGGGGGGACAGGAACTATGGCTACACCTTC
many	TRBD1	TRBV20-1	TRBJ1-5	CSARPDRGHQPQHF	TGCAGTGCTAGACCGGACAGGGGGCACCAGCCCCAGCATTTT
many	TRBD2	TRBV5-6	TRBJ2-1	CASSFRLAGYYNEQFF	TGTGCCAGCAGCTTCAGACTAGCCGGCTACTACAATGAGCAGTTCTTC